This entry lists 9 T cell receptor beta chains sequenced from one sample in a study of T cells in Graves' hyperthyroidism and ophthalmopathy. Researchers amplified the TCR beta CDR3 regions from RNA transcripts. First-round RT-PCR targeting the TCR CDR3 was performed with the HTBI primer set. TCRdb passed the multiplex PCR reads through MiXCR, listing each CDR3 protein once. Among 480,000 or so distinct CDR3 sequences listed, approximately 49% were seen once. The sequenced sample was peripheral blood or thyroid tissue (not recorded which). The receptors originated from an adult woman with Graves' disease, either hyperthyroidism or ophthalmopathy (not recorded which).

This clonotype was detected many times. This chain links TRBV14 with TRBJ1-1; 7 bases agree with TRBD1. J lost 6 bases, V lost 3 bases, and 4 bases had no gene match. Germline-derived CDR1 and CDR2 are SGHDN and FVKESK. CDR3 length: 13 amino acids. In nucleotides, the CDR3 is TGTGCCAGCAGCCAGAACAGGGGCTCTGAAGCTTTCTTT. Translation: CASSQNRGSEAFF.

This chain links TRBV7-9 with TRBJ2-3; 9 nucleotides align to TRBD1. The CDR3 runs to 18 residues. J gave up 5 bases and V 0 bases, and 12 bases lay outside the gene matches. Germline V gene sequence: CDR1 SEHNR, CDR2 FQNEAQ (reference sequence). The CDR3 DNA is TGTGCCAGCAGCTTAGCATCCCTGACAGGGGGTATTAGAGATACGCAGTATTTT. This translates into CASSLASLTGGIRDTQYF.

Here the CDR3 reads CASSVGTSGPYEQYF. The DNA for the CDR3 is TGTGCCAGCAGCGTTGGGACTAGCGGGCCCTACGAGCAGTACTTC. The chain has TRBV9 and TRBJ2-7; 12 nucleotides line up with TRBD2. The CDR3 contains 15 residues. V trimming: 2 bases; J trimming: 2 bases; junction bases outside the gene matches: 2. Germline V lookup: CDR1 SGDLS, CDR2 YYNGEE.

This clonotype was counted only a few times. The V and J genes are TRBV7-8 and TRBJ1-2; D remains unclear. The CDR3 has 11 amino acids. Looked up from germline, CDR1 is SGHVS and CDR2 is FQNEAQ. The V end lost 4 bases, the J end lost 7 bases, and 7 bases lay between the germline ends. In DNA form, the CDR3 reads TGTGCCAGCAGCTCCCCAGGTGGCTACACCTTC. It specifies CASSSPGGYTF.

The chain couples TRBV6-5 to TRBJ2-7; D tentatively fits TRBD1 or TRBD2 (5 bases each). This CDR3 comprises 13 residues. From germline, CDR1 is MNHEY and CDR2 SVGAGI. Trimming took off 0 bases at V and 9 bases at J, with 12 bases between the two ends. CDR3 region: CASSYSLGTGQYF. In nucleotides, the CDR3 is TGTGCCAGCAGTTACTCCCTCGGGACCGGGCAGTACTTC.

This clonotype showed up just a few times. The rearrangement joins TRBV7-8 to TRBJ1-6; 7 bases match TRBD1. V lost 6 bases to trimming and J lost 6 bases; unmatched junction nucleotides: 11. Germline V CDR1 and CDR2: SGHVS, FQNEAQ. This CDR3 region has 16 residues. In nucleotides, the CDR3 is TGTGCCAGCAGGGAAGTACAGGGGACTTTTAATTCACCCCTCCACTTT. This sequence encodes CASREVQGTFNSPLHF. Based on the CDR3 plus reference TRBV7-8 and TRBJ1-6, the full variable domain is GAGVSQSPRYKVAKRGQDVALRCDPISGHVSLFWYQQALGQGPEFLTYFQNEAQLDKSGLPSDRFFAERPEGSVSTLKIQRTQQEDSAVYLCASREVQGTFNSPLHFGNGTRLTVT.

The CDR3 is CASSPTGLAGGLGGELFF. The CDR3, as DNA: TGTGCCAGCAGCCCTACTGGGCTAGCGGGAGGGCTCGGCGGGGAGCTGTTTTTT. The V and J genes are TRBV3-1 and TRBJ2-2, with TRBD2 matching 12 bases. The trim removed 4 bases at V and 7 bases at J, leaving 13 bases unmatched. The CDR3 length is 18 residues. From germline, CDR1 is LGHDT and CDR2 YNNKEL (reference sequence).

This clonotype was seen ten or more times. The chain recombines TRBV7-2 with TRBJ1-1; 9 bases are shared with TRBD1. With V trimmed by 3 bases and J by 6 bases, 5 bases remained unmatched. The germline V gene encodes CDR1 SGHTA and CDR2 FQGNSA. This CDR3 contains 14 residues. The CDR3, as DNA: TGTGCCAGCAGCTTGAACAGGGGGCTCTCTGAAGCTTTCTTT. It yields the protein CASSLNRGLSEAFF.

This chain uses TRBV6-2 or TRBV6-3 with TRBJ1-2; TRBD1 might be the D (5 bases). Germline V gene lookup returns CDR1 MNHEY and CDR2 SVGEGT. This CDR3 is 13 amino acids long. The germline V and J ends were trimmed by 5 bases and 8 bases, with 15 bases remaining between them. The CDR3 nucleotides read TGTGCCAGCAGTCCGCCGGGACTGGAAGGCTACACCTTC. Protein: CASSPPGLEGYTF.